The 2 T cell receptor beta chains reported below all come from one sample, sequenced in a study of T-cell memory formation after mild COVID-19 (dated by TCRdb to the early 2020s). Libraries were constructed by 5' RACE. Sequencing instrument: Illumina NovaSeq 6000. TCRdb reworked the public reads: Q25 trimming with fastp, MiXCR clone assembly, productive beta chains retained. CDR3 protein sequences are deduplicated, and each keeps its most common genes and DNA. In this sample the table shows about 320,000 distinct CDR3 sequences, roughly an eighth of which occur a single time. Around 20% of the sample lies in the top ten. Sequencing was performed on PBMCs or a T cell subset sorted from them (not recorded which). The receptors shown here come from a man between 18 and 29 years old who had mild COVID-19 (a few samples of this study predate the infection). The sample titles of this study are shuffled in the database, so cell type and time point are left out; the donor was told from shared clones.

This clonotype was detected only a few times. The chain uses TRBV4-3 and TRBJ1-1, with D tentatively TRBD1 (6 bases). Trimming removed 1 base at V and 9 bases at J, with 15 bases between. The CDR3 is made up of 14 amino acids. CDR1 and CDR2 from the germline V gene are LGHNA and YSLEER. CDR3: CASSQGMGANKAFF. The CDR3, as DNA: TGCGCCAGCAGCCAAGGAATGGGGGCTAACAAAGCTTTCTTT.

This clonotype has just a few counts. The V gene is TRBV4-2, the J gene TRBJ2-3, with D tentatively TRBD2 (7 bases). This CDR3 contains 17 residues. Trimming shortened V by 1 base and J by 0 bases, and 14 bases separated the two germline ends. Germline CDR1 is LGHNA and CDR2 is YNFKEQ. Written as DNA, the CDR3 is TGTGCCAGCAGCCAAGCACCGGGGGGCTCTAGCACAGATACGCAGTATTTT. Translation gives CASSQAPGGSSTDTQYF.